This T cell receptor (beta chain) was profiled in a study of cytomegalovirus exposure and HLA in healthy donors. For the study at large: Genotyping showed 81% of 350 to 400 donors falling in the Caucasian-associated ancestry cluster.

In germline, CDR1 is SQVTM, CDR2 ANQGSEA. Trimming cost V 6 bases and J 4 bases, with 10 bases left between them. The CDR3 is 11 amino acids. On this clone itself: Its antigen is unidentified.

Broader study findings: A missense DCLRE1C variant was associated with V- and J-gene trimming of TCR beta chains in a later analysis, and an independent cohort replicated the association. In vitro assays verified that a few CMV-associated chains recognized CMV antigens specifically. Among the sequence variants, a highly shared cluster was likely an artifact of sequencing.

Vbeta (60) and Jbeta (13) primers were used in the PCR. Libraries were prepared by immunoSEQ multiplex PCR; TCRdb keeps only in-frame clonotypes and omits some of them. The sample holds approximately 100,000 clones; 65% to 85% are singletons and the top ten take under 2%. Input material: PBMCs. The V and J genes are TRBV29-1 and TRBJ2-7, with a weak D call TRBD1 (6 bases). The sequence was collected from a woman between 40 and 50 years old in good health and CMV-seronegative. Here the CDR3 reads CSVIGQYEQYF. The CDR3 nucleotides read TGCAGCGTCATAGGACAGTACGAGCAGTACTTC.